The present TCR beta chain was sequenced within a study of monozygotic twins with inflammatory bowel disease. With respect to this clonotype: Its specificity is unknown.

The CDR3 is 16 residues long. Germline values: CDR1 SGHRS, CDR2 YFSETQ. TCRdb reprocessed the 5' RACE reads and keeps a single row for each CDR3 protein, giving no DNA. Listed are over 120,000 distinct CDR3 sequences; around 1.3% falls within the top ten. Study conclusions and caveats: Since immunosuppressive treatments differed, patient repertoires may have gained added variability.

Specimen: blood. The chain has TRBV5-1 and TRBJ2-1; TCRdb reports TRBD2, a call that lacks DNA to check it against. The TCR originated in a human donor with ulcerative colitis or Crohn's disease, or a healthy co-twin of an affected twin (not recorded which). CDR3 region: CASSYELAGAYNEQFF.